This T cell receptor beta chain was profiled in a study of T cells in Graves' hyperthyroidism and ophthalmopathy. Amplification of TCR beta CDR3 regions used RNA as the template. First-round RT-PCR of the TCR CDR3 relied on the HTBI primer set. MiXCR was run by TCRdb on the multiplex PCR reads, yielding one entry per CDR3 protein. The table lists fewer than 300,000 distinct CDR3 sequences, roughly 15% of them singletons. CDR3 length: 14 amino acids. V was cut by 0 bases and J by 7 bases, with 9 bases left in between. From germline, CDR1 is SGHAT and CDR2 FQDESV (reference sequence). Sequencing input: blood. The sequence was obtained from a woman between 45 and 65 years old with Graves' hyperthyroidism that later progressed to Graves' ophthalmopathy. The rearrangement uses TRBV11-1 and TRBJ1-4; maybe TRBD1 (5 bases). For the CDR3, the DNA is TGTGCCAGCAGCTTAGCCAGGGACGCTGAAAAACTGTTTTTT. Translation gives CASSLARDAEKLFF.